A single sample is the source of the 18 T cell receptor beta chains below, sequenced in a study of response to subunit inactivated influenza vaccine. Using its own MiXCR run on the RT-PCR reads, TCRdb lists one record per CDR3 protein. The data hold over 450,000 distinct CDR3 sequences, with around 13% observed a single time. The material sequenced was PBMCs from blood, taken 45 days after vaccination. The receptors were sampled from a man between 50 and 59 years old who received an inactivated influenza vaccine.

V and J are TRBV11-2 and TRBJ2-7; D might be TRBD1 (5 bases). Trimming stripped 5 bases from V and 1 base from J, with 9 bases between. The germline V gene encodes CDR1 SGHAT and CDR2 FQNNGV. The CDR3 totals 13 residues. CDR3 region: CASSQRQSYEQYF. CDR3 sequence (DNA): TGTGCCAGCAGCCAGAGACAGTCCTACGAGCAGTACTTC.

The V gene is TRBV6-2 or TRBV6-3, the J gene TRBJ2-7; no reliable D call. The germline gives CDR1 MNHEY, CDR2 SVGEGT. This CDR3 is 12 amino acids long. Between the trimmed V and J ends, which lost 2 bases and 3 bases, there was a span of 5 bases. CDR3 nucleotide sequence: TGTGCCAGCAGTTACACCGTCTACGAGCAGTACTTC. Translating it yields CASSYTVYEQYF.

Remarks on this clonotype: It may be a read error: a sequence one base away is much more abundant. The J gene is TRBJ2-7, the V gene TRBV5-1; 8 nucleotides match TRBD2. The germline V gene encodes CDR1 SGHRS and CDR2 YFSETQ. This CDR3 region has 12 residues. CDR3 coding DNA: TGCGCCAGCAGCTTTAGCGGGACCGAGCAGGACTTC. It translates to CASSFSGTEQDF.

This clonotype was counted many times. V and J are TRBV5-1 and TRBJ2-1; 9 positions agree with TRBD2. Trimming took 0 bases from V and 5 from J; bases not matched to a gene: 6. The CDR3 contains 16 residues. Per the germline V gene, CDR1 is SGHRS and CDR2 is YFSETQ. The CDR3 sequence: CASSLGPAGGHNEQFF. The DNA of the CDR3 is TGCGCCAGCAGCTTGGGTCCAGCGGGAGGCCACAATGAGCAGTTCTTC.

This clonotype was counted a few times. The chain uses TRBV12-3 or TRBV12-4 and TRBJ2-7, with a tentative D call TRBD1 (5 bases). CDR3 length equals 15 residues. Trimming stripped 2 bases from V and 0 bases from J, with 11 bases between. CDR3 region: CASSLLGHLSYEQYF. The CDR3 nucleotides are TGTGCCAGCAGTTTACTTGGACACCTCTCCTACGAGCAGTACTTC.

This rearrangement joins TRBV7-2 to TRBJ2-5, with D perhaps matching TRBD2 (7 bases). CDR1 is SGHTA and CDR2 is FQGNSA in the germline V gene. This CDR3 spans 16 amino acids. The V gene lost 5 bases and the J gene lost 5 bases, with 21 bases spanning the gap. CDR3 DNA: TGTGCCAGCAGCCCCAACACAGGGAGGGAAGTGGAGACCCAGTACTTC. Protein: CASSPNTGREVETQYF.

This clonotype was observed at least ten times. The chain uses TRBV6-1 and TRBJ2-7; TRBD2 matches 12 bases. The CDR3 covers 15 residues. Germline trimming cut 5 bases from V and 2 bases from J; bases unmatched to any gene: 4. Germline loops: CDR1 MNHNS, CDR2 SASEGT. CDR3 sequence: CASSKTSGGPYEQYF. CDR3 coding DNA: TGTGCCAGCAGTAAGACTAGCGGGGGTCCCTACGAGCAGTACTTC.

This clonotype was observed many times. The chain uses TRBV7-3 and TRBJ1-6; D is undetermined. This CDR3 has 13 amino acids. The germline V and J ends were trimmed by 1 base and 7 bases, with 5 bases remaining between them. The germline V gene has CDR1 SGHTA and CDR2 FQGTGA. CDR3 nucleotides: TGTGCCAGCAGCTTAATTTTCAATTCACCCCTCCACTTT. Translated, it gives CASSLIFNSPLHF.

At least ten counts were recorded for this clonotype. The chain uses TRBV21-1 and TRBJ2-1; the D segment call TRBD2 is taken from the table without a DNA check. TRBV21-1 is listed as a pseudogene. The CDR3 has 14 amino acids. As DNA, the CDR3 is TGTGCCAGCAGCAAAGGGACTAGTAACGATGAGCAGTTCTTC. Its translation: CASSKGTSNDEQFF.

In this sample, this clonotype turned up a few times. V gene TRBV5-5 combines with J gene TRBJ2-7; 8 nucleotides align to TRBD1. Trimming removed 2 bases from V and 3 bases from J; junction bases left unmatched: 7. CDR1 is SGHKS, CDR2 YYEKEE, per germline (reference sequence). This CDR3 is 15 amino acids long. Here the CDR3 DNA reads TGTGCCAGCAGCTTCGGACAGGGCACCTTCTACGAGCAGTACTTC. Translated: CASSFGQGTFYEQYF.

In nucleotides, the CDR3 is TGTGCCAGCAGCGCAGTTGGGACAGGGCTCGGTCAGCCCCAGCATTTT. This sequence encodes CASSAVGTGLGQPQHF. The rearrangement joins TRBV5-5 to TRBJ1-5; TRBD1 aligns across 9 bases. V was pared by 4 bases and J by 6 bases, with 11 bases of the junction left unmatched. CDR1 SGHKS and CDR2 YYEKEE come from the germline V gene (reference sequence). This CDR3 has 16 amino acids.

This clonotype was recorded a few times. V is TRBV6-2 or TRBV6-3 and J is TRBJ1-2, with D possibly being TRBD1 (5 bases). V shed 4 bases and J shed 3 bases, with 24 bases lying between them. Germline-derived CDR1 and CDR2 are MNHEY and SVGEGT. The CDR3 has 18 residues. CDR3 residues: CASSSHLGTTLVDYGYTF. CDR3 DNA: TGTGCCAGCAGTTCCCACCTTGGGACGACTCTTGTGGACTATGGCTACACCTTC.

The rearrangement joins TRBV6-5 to TRBJ1-4, with D maybe TRBD1 (6 bases). Germline V lookup: CDR1 MNHEY, CDR2 SVGAGI. The CDR3 consists of 16 residues. Trimming cost V 0 bases and J 8 bases, with 16 bases left between them. The CDR3 region has the DNA TGTGCCAGCAGTTACTCGAGTACAGGGAGACACGAAAAACTGTTTTTT. This translates into CASSYSSTGRHEKLFF.

The genes are TRBV7-6 and TRBJ1-6, with D perhaps matching TRBD1 (6 bases). The ends were cut back, 6 bases at V and 0 bases at J, with 18 bases in the middle. CDR1 and CDR2 (germline): SGHVS, FNYEAQ. The CDR3 covers 18 residues. CDR3 sequence (DNA): TGTGCCAGCAGAATTCAGGACAGTCCGAGCTCCTATAATTCACCCCTCCACTTT. Translating it yields CASRIQDSPSSYNSPLHF.

The chain is built from TRBV6-1 and TRBJ2-2; TRBD2 matches 11 bases. The V gene's germline CDR1 is MNHNS and CDR2 SASEGT. Trimming removed 2 bases from V and 4 bases from J; junction bases left unmatched: 0. This CDR3 has 15 residues. The CDR3 DNA reads as TGTGCCAGCAGTGAAACTAGCGGGGGCACCGGGGAGCTGTTTTTT. Translation gives CASSETSGGTGELFF.

The V call is TRBV7-3, the J call TRBJ2-1; TRBD1 matches at 8 bases. The CDR3 is 13 residues long. Per the germline V gene, CDR1 is SGHTA and CDR2 is FQGTGA. V lost 5 bases and J lost 8; bases outside the gene matches: 5. The CDR3 DNA sequence: TGTGCCAGCAGCACGGACAGGGCCGATGAGCAGTTCTTC. Its translation: CASSTDRADEQFF.

This clonotype was found many times. The chain couples TRBV7-2 to TRBJ1-1; D is unclear. The CDR3 covers 13 residues. Trimming removed 8 bases from V and 3 bases from J, with 13 bases in between. Germline V gene lookup returns CDR1 SGHTA and CDR2 FQGNSA. The CDR3 DNA reads TGTGCCAGCTCACCCAGAAGGGACACTGAAGCTTTCTTT. Protein product: CASSPRRDTEAFF.

This clonotype was seen many times. This chain joins TRBV12-3 or TRBV12-4 and TRBJ1-1, with D perhaps TRBD1 (6 bases). The CDR3 consists of 16 residues. V lost 8 bases and J 3 bases, leaving 22 bases between the germline ends. CDR3 sequence: CASGSGGGVGYTEAFF. The DNA of the CDR3 is TGTGCCAGCGGCTCGGGGGGGGGCGTCGGTTACACTGAAGCTTTCTTT.